Listed here are 16 T cell receptor beta chains from one sample, sequenced in a study of CD8 T cells in Susac syndrome (dated by TCRdb to between 2018 and 2020). The library was prepared using the immunoSEQ multiplex PCR assay. RNA was extracted with the RNeasy kit and about 0.5 to 1 ug was reverse transcribed using random hexamers. The public reads were reprocessed in TCRdb via fastp at Q25 and MiXCR, keeping in-frame beta chains. Records with the same CDR3 protein are collapsed into one entry carrying the most frequent genes and DNA. Present in this sample are just over 150,000 distinct CDR3 sequences, approximately 95% of which were seen just once. The biggest ten clones account for around 0.15% of the sample. Sequenced sample: CD4+ T cells from PBMCs. Receptor source: a human donor with Susac syndrome.

This chain uses TRBV7-2 with TRBJ2-5; D is possibly TRBD1 (5 bases). This CDR3 comprises 15 residues. The V gene's germline CDR1 is SGHTA and CDR2 FQGNSA. Trimming stripped 2 bases from V and 1 base from J, with 11 bases between. CDR3 coding DNA: TGTGCCAGCAGCTTAAGGGCAGGGCTCCAAGAGACCCAGTACTTC. Its translation is CASSLRAGLQETQYF. Complete variable domain (other parts from reference TRBV7-2 and TRBJ2-5): GAGVSQSPSNKVTEKGKDVELRCDPISGHTALYWYRQSLGQGLEFLIYFQGNSAPDKSGLPSDRFSAERTGGSVSTLTIQRTQQEDSAVYLCASSLRAGLQETQYFGPGTRLLVL.

The V call is TRBV25-1, the J call TRBJ1-1; D is perhaps TRBD1 (6 bases). Trimming shortened V by 4 bases and J by 6 bases, and 15 bases separated the two germline ends. The V gene's germline CDR1 is MGHDK and CDR2 SYGVNS. CDR3 length: 14 amino acids. The CDR3 region has the DNA TGTGCCAGCAGTGGACCGGTTTGGACAGCTGAAGCTTTCTTT. This translates into CASSGPVWTAEAFF.

The rearrangement uses TRBV3-1 and TRBJ2-2, with D unclear. The germline CDR1 and CDR2 sequences are LGHDT and YNNKEL (reference sequence). Trimming removed 4 bases from V and 3 bases from J, with 12 bases in between. The CDR3 length is 15 residues. The DNA for the CDR3 is TGTGCCAGCAGCCGAGACGACGGTCACACCGGGGAGCTGTTTTTT. This sequence encodes CASSRDDGHTGELFF.

The chain couples TRBV5-8 to TRBJ2-5; D gene unclear. Germline V gene sequence: CDR1 SGHTS, CDR2 YDEGEE. Trimming left V 4 bases short and J 3 bases short, with 7 bases between. This CDR3 comprises 12 residues. CDR3 bases: TGTGCCAGCAGCGACGCGGAAGAGACCCAGTACTTC. It yields the protein CASSDAEETQYF.

This clonotype was seen just once. The gene calls are TRBV15 and TRBJ2-1; D ambiguous. Germline lookup yields CDR1 LNHNV and CDR2 YYDKDF (reference sequence). The length of the CDR3 is 11 residues. V was trimmed by 8 bases and J by 8 bases, leaving 10 bases between them. CDR3 DNA sequence: TGTGCCACCGAACTTGGGGATGAGCAGTTCTTC. Protein sequence: CATELGDEQFF.

This clonotype was recorded only once. The rearrangement links TRBV12-3 or TRBV12-4 to TRBJ2-4; D is unclear. Trimming took 5 bases from V and 6 from J, leaving 11 bases between them. CDR3 length: 13 residues. This CDR3 reads CASSPPPANIQYF. The CDR3 coding sequence is TGTGCCAGCAGTCCTCCTCCGGCAAACATTCAGTACTTC.

The CDR3 coding sequence is TGCAGCGTTGCCTCCGGGGACGTGAGGGAGCAGTACTTC. It translates to CSVASGDVREQYF. The chain joins TRBV29-1 to TRBJ2-7; D may be TRBD1 or TRBD2 (5 bases each). CDR3 size: 13 residues. Trimming shortened V by 4 bases and J by 7 bases, and 17 bases separated the two germline ends. Germline V gene data show CDR1 as SQVTM and CDR2 as ANQGSEA.

This sequence joins TRBV9 and TRBJ1-5; 9 nucleotides agree with TRBD1. CDR3 length: 15 residues. The germline V gene has CDR1 SGDLS and CDR2 YYNGEE. Trimming took 4 bases from V and 5 from J; bases not matched to a gene: 7. The chain's CDR3 is CASSRTGGKDQPQHF. CDR3 in DNA: TGTGCCAGCAGCAGAACAGGGGGCAAGGATCAGCCCCAGCATTTT. Full variable domain (outside the CDR3, taken from reference TRBV9 and TRBJ1-5): DSGVTQTPKHLITATGQRVTLRCSPRSGDLSVYWYQQSLDQGLQFLIQYYNGEERAKGNILERFSAQQFPDLHSELNLSSLELGDSALYFCASSRTGGKDQPQHFGDGTRLSIL.

This sequence joins TRBV3-1 and TRBJ2-2; D is possibly TRBD1 or TRBD2 (6 bases each). V lost 0 bases and J lost 2, with 13 bases in between. The CDR3 has 17 amino acids. From germline, CDR1 is LGHDT and CDR2 YNNKEL (reference sequence). The DNA for the CDR3 is TGTGCCAGCAGCCAAGAATCCTGGGGGGCCAACACCGGGGAGCTGTTTTTT. Translated: CASSQESWGANTGELFF.

The V gene is TRBV9, the J gene TRBJ2-7; 12 nucleotides align to TRBD2. J was trimmed by 5 bases and V by 0 bases; bases with no gene match: 6. Germline assignment: CDR1 SGDLS and CDR2 YYNGEE. The CDR3 runs to 16 residues. CDR3 residues: CASSVGLAGVGNEQYF. The CDR3 DNA follows: TGTGCCAGCAGCGTAGGACTAGCGGGGGTAGGGAACGAGCAGTACTTC.

The chain joins TRBV24-1 to TRBJ2-2, with 7 positions matching TRBD1. J lost 5 bases, V lost 5 bases, and 4 bases had no gene match. Germline values: CDR1 KGHDR, CDR2 SFDVKD. The CDR3 runs to 14 residues. The CDR3: CATSGPQGTGELFF. The CDR3 region has the DNA TGTGCCACCAGTGGTCCACAGGGGACCGGGGAGCTGTTTTTT.

The rearrangement links TRBV20-1 to TRBJ2-7, with 8 bases fitting TRBD1. Germline V CDR1 and CDR2: DFQATT, SNEGSKA (reference sequence). The CDR3 loop spans 15 amino acids. V lost 0 bases to trimming and J lost 2 bases; unmatched junction nucleotides: 6. The CDR3 is CSARDPGTGPYEQYF. CDR3 in DNA: TGCAGTGCTAGAGACCCCGGGACAGGACCCTACGAGCAGTACTTC.

The V call is TRBV4-2, the J call TRBJ1-2; D gene uncertain. Germline loops: CDR1 LGHNA, CDR2 YNFKEQ. The ends were cut back, 3 bases at V and 6 bases at J, with 20 bases in the middle. The CDR3 consists of 16 residues. CDR3 amino acids: CASSHPGRDQEHGYTF. The CDR3 nucleotides are TGTGCCAGCAGCCATCCCGGGAGGGATCAAGAACATGGCTACACCTTC.

This sequence joins TRBV16 and TRBJ1-2, with 7 bases matching TRBD1. The CDR3 extends over 12 amino acids. Looked up from germline, CDR1 is KGHSY and CDR2 is FQNENV. V lost 2 bases, J lost 9 bases, and 3 bases stayed unmatched. CDR3 nucleotides: TGTGCCAGCAGCCAACAACAGGGGAGCTACACCTTC. Encoded protein: CASSQQQGSYTF.

The V gene is TRBV18, the J gene TRBJ2-7; no clear D gene. The CDR3 runs 15 residues. V was clipped by 6 bases and J by 4 bases, with 19 bases between them. Germline CDR1 is KGHSH and CDR2 is LQKENI. The CDR3 DNA is TGTGCCAGCTCGCCTGGTGGCGCCCCAACTTACGAGCAGTACTTC. This gives the protein CASSPGGAPTYEQYF.

This sequence joins TRBV5-1 and TRBJ2-7; D remains ambiguous. Trimming left V 0 bases short and J 1 base short, with 8 bases between. Germline CDR1 reads SGHRS; CDR2 reads YFSETQ. This CDR3 region has 14 residues. This CDR3 is CASSLEIDSYEQYF. The CDR3 DNA is TGCGCCAGCAGCTTGGAGATCGATTCCTACGAGCAGTACTTC. Full variable domain (outside the CDR3, taken from reference TRBV5-1 and TRBJ2-7): KAGVTQTPRYLIKTRGQQVTLSCSPISGHRSVSWYQQTPGQGLQFLFEYFSETQRNKGNFPGRFSGRQFSNSRSEMNVSTLELGDSALYLCASSLEIDSYEQYFGPGTRLTVT.